The rows below give T cell receptor beta chains drawn from one sample of a study of T cell responses to AZD1222 COVID-19 vaccine. TCRdb keeps only in-frame clones here, not all; method: immunoSEQ multiplex PCR. Here the sample spans 83,000 or so clones, 86% being singletons. Sequences were derived from peripheral blood, sampled on day 0 of AZD1222 vaccination. Source of these receptors: an adult in good health. CDR3s include the opening cysteine and the closing phenylalanine or tryptophan. D genes are given only for firm matches. Clone size, where shown, is once, few, many, or a class for clones that have expanded.

v_gene,d_gene,j_gene,abundance,CDR3aa,CDR3nt
TRBV3-1/TRBV3-2,.,TRBJ2-7,.,CASSQRTWAEGEQYF,TGTGCCAGCAGCCAACGGACATGGGCGGAGGGGGAGCAGTACTTC
TRBV7-2,.,TRBJ2-2,.,CASSLASAAGELFF,TGTGCCAGCAGCTTAGCCTCCGCGGCCGGGGAGCTGTTTTTT
TRBV13,TRBD1,TRBJ1-1,.,CASSQDRGAFF,TGTGCCAGCAGCCAGGACAGGGGAGCTTTCTTT
TRBV11-1,.,TRBJ1-4,.,CASSLQNEKLFF,TGTGCCAGCAGCTTGCAAAATGAAAAACTGTTTTTT
TRBV7-8,.,TRBJ1-5,.,CASSLGSQNSNQPQHF,TGTGCCAGCAGCTTAGGGTCACAAAATAGCAATCAGCCCCAGCATTTT
TRBV5-4,.,TRBJ2-7,.,CASSLESSYEQYF,TGTGCCAGCAGCTTGGAAAGCTCCTACGAGCAGTACTTC
TRBV10-3,.,TRBJ1-1,.,CAISELQVSEAFF,TGTGCCATCAGTGAGCTACAGGTTTCTGAAGCTTTCTTT
TRBV30,.,TRBJ1-4,few,CAWSVVRGGEKLFF,TGTGCCTGGAGTGTTGTTCGGGGGGGCGAAAAACTGTTTTTT
TRBV5-4,.,TRBJ2-7,once,CASNGQGTYEQYF,TGTGCCAGCAACGGGCAGGGGACTTACGAGCAGTACTTC
TRBV5-1,TRBD1,TRBJ1-2,once,CASSRSPGTGGGYTF,TGCGCCAGCAGCCGGAGTCCCGGGACAGGGGGCGGCTACACCTTC
TRBV10-2,.,TRBJ1-5,.,CASSESILRPQHF,TGCGCCAGCAGTGAGTCGATTCTGCGCCCCCAGCATTTT
TRBV14,TRBD2,TRBJ2-5,.,CASSQDRTRSETQYF,TGTGCCAGCAGCCAAGATAGGACTAGATCAGAGACCCAGTACTTC
TRBV20-1,.,TRBJ1-1,.,CSLTGNTEAFF,TGCAGCCTAACAGGGAACACTGAAGCTTTCTTT
TRBV6-2/TRBV6-3,TRBD1,TRBJ2-2,.,CASSYPDRGTGELFF,TGTGCCAGCAGTTACCCGGACAGGGGCACCGGGGAGCTGTTTTTT
TRBV4-2,TRBD2,TRBJ2-5,.,CASSLLGTRLGGLETQYF,TGTGCCAGCAGCCTCCTCGGGACTAGACTAGGTGGCCTGGAGACCCAGTACTTC
TRBV5-4,TRBD2,TRBJ2-1,.,CASSLAGGRAPGNEQFF,TGTGCCAGCAGCTTGGCCGGCGGGAGGGCCCCGGGGAATGAGCAGTTCTTC
TRBV13,.,TRBJ1-3,once,CASSLNPGRGNTIYF,TGTGCCAGCAGCTTAAATCCCGGGCGGGGAAACACCATATATTTT
TRBV2,TRBD2,TRBJ2-5,once,CASSELAGPQETQYF,TGTGCCAGCAGTGAACTAGCGGGACCCCAAGAGACCCAGTACTTC
TRBV18,TRBD1,TRBJ1-6,.,CASQGGIDNSPLHF,TGTGCCAGCCAGGGGGGTATTGATAATTCACCCCTCCACTTT
TRBV6-5,.,TRBJ2-5,.,CASRTPQETQYF,TGTGCCAGCAGAACGCCCCAAGAGACCCAGTACTTC
TRBV4-1,TRBD2,TRBJ2-7,.,CASSQYSGSTQYF,TGCGCCAGCAGCCAATATAGCGGGTCCACCCAGTACTTC
TRBV5-1,.,TRBJ1-6,.,CASRGGPINSPLHF,TGCGCCAGCAGGGGGGGCCCCATTAATTCACCCCTCCACTTT
TRBV6-2/TRBV6-3,.,TRBJ2-5,.,CASSYSHLRTNPGETQYF,TGTGCCAGCAGTTACTCGCATCTTCGGACTAACCCAGGAGAGACCCAGTACTTC
TRBV28,TRBD2,TRBJ2-1,.,CASSSQTSGRSYNEQFF,TGTGCCAGCAGTTCACAAACTAGCGGGAGGTCCTACAATGAGCAGTTCTTC
TRBV9,.,TRBJ1-4,.,CASSSPGSEKLFF,TGTGCCAGCAGCTCCCCGGGATCTGAAAAACTGTTTTTT
TRBV4-3,TRBD2,TRBJ2-5,.,CASSQGAGVGTQYF,TGCGCCAGCAGCCAAGGCGCGGGAGTGGGGACCCAGTACTTC
TRBV28,.,TRBJ2-1,.,CASSLWAGGLNEQFF,TGTGCCAGCAGTTTATGGGCGGGTGGGCTCAATGAGCAGTTCTTC
TRBV19,.,TRBJ2-1,.,CASSIIVGVPNEQFF,TGTGCCAGTAGTATCATCGTGGGGGTGCCCAATGAGCAGTTCTTC
TRBV20-1,.,TRBJ2-7,few,CSASPQVEQYF,TGCAGTGCTAGTCCTCAGGTGGAGCAGTACTTC
TRBV28,.,TRBJ2-2,.,CASSLGGWTGELFF,TGTGCCAGCAGTTTGGGGGGCTGGACCGGGGAGCTGTTTTTT
TRBV5-6,TRBD1,TRBJ2-7,.,CASSIGTGRYEQYF,TGTGCCAGCAGCATAGGGACAGGGCGGTACGAGCAGTACTTC
TRBV27,TRBD1,TRBJ1-2,.,CASSIAGGSYYGYTF,TGTGCCAGCAGTATCGCAGGGGGATCTTACTATGGCTACACCTTC
TRBV27,TRBD1,TRBJ1-6,.,CASRPLRGQGNSPLHF,TGTGCCAGCAGACCCCTCCGCGGACAGGGTAATTCACCCCTCCACTTT
TRBV7-2,TRBD1,TRBJ1-6,.,CASSLDRGRSPLHF,TGTGCCAGCAGCTTAGACAGGGGAAGGTCACCCCTCCACTTT
TRBV2,.,TRBJ1-5,.,CASKLQGGPNQPQHF,TGTGCCAGCAAGCTACAGGGAGGGCCCAATCAGCCCCAGCATTTT
TRBV7-8,.,TRBJ1-1,.,CASNPGGGFAEAFF,TGTGCCAGCAACCCAGGAGGGGGTTTCGCTGAAGCTTTCTTT
TRBV5-5,.,TRBJ1-6,.,CASSGDRLWGGLNSPLHF,TGTGCCAGCAGCGGGGATCGTCTTTGGGGAGGTTTAAATTCACCCCTCCACTTT
TRBV7-2,.,TRBJ2-2,.,CASSLVPNTGELFF,TGTGCCAGCAGCTTAGTACCCAACACCGGGGAGCTGTTTTTT
TRBV10-3,TRBD1,TRBJ2-7,.,CATQQGANEQYF,TGTGCCACCCAACAGGGGGCGAATGAGCAGTACTTC
TRBV7-3,TRBD2,TRBJ2-5,.,CASSPSGVGGTQYF,TGTGCCAGCAGCCCTAGCGGGGTCGGGGGGACCCAGTACTTC
TRBV9,.,TRBJ1-4,.,CASSVAQGRGNEKLFF,TGTGCCAGCAGCGTAGCCCAGGGGAGAGGGAATGAAAAACTGTTTTTT
TRBV4-1,.,TRBJ1-2,.,CASSQTPGGLYGYTF,TGCGCCAGCAGCCAAACCCCAGGAGGCCTCTATGGCTACACCTTC
TRBV7-8,TRBD1,TRBJ1-4,few,CASSPPLRTGPNEKLFF,TGTGCCAGCAGCCCCCCACTTAGGACAGGGCCTAATGAAAAACTGTTTTTT
TRBV5-1,.,TRBJ2-7,once,CASSLSRDIGQYF,TGCGCCAGCAGCTTGTCTAGGGACATCGGGCAGTACTTC
TRBV6-5,.,TRBJ2-7,once,CAIRVQAAYEQYF,TGTGCCATCAGGGTACAGGCCGCCTACGAGCAGTACTTC
TRBV3-1/TRBV3-2,.,TRBJ2-2,once,CASSQYNRESYSDAISNTGELFF,TGTGCCAGCAGCCAATACAACAGGGAATCATACTCGGACGCAATATCGAACACCGGGGAGCTGTTTTTT
TRBV19,.,TRBJ2-7,.,CASSMVRGSGSYEQYF,TGTGCCAGTAGTATGGTCAGGGGATCGGGGTCCTACGAGCAGTACTTC
TRBV12-3/TRBV12-4,.,TRBJ1-2,once,CASSFTMWWGYTF,TGTGCCAGCAGTTTTACCATGTGGTGGGGCTACACCTTC
TRBV7-9,.,TRBJ2-5,.,CASSFNQETQYF,TGTGCCAGCAGCTTCAACCAAGAGACCCAGTACTTC
TRBV7-9,TRBD1,TRBJ1-6,.,CASSSPTGGYNSPLHF,TGTGCCAGCAGCTCACCCACAGGGGGGTATAATTCACCCCTCCACTTT
TRBV19,TRBD1,TRBJ1-4,.,CASSIPSGTGGGKLFF,TGTGCCAGTAGTATCCCCTCCGGGACAGGGGGGGGAAAACTGTTTTTT
TRBV14,.,TRBJ2-1,.,CASSHVTVSYNEQFF,TGTGCCAGCAGCCACGTGACGGTATCCTACAATGAGCAGTTCTTC